This T cell receptor beta chain was found in a study of blood T cells in healthy people across ages. The authors ran a second PCR of roughly 6 to 11 cycles using a sample-barcoded 5' primer and a J-beta primer mix. One entry per CDR3 protein, called by TCRdb with MiXCR from the 5' RACE reads. This table holds some 640,000 distinct CDR3 sequences, around 48% found once. This clonotype was observed a single time. Germline loops: CDR1 MNHEY, CDR2 SVGEGT. V lost 10 bases and J lost 7, with 22 bases in between. CDR3 size: 15 residues. The sample taken for sequencing was blood. This chain links TRBV6-2 or TRBV6-3 with TRBJ2-2; tentatively, D is TRBD1 or TRBD2 (5 bases each). The source is a woman aged 55-69 years in good health. CDR3 sequence: CATTAGAGRYGELFF. CDR3 DNA sequence: TGTGCCACAACAGCCGGGGCTGGAAGGTACGGGGAGCTGTTTTTT.